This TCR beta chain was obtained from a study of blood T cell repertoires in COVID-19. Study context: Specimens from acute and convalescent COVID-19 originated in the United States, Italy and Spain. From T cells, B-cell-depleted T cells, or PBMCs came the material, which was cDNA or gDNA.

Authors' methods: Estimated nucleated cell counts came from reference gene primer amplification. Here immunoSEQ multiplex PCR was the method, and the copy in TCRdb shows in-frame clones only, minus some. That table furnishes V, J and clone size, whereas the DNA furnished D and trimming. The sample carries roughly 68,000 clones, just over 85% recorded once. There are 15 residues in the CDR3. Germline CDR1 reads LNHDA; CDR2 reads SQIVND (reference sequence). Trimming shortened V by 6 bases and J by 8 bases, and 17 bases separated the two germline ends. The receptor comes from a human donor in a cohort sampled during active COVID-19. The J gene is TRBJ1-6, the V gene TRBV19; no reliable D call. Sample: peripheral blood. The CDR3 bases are TGTGCCAGTAGGGACGGACCGCGGGTATATTCACCCCTCCACTTT. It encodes CASRDGPRVYSPLHF.